The 12 T cell receptor beta chains listed next were all sequenced from one sample in a study of radiation and T cells in renal cell carcinoma. Time point given: baseline pretreatment blood. The treatment: 15 Gy SBRT to primary tumor, nephrectomy 4 weeks later. Some clones are missing from TCRdb's copy, which holds only in-frame ones; the method was immunoSEQ multiplex PCR. The data hold some 140,000 clones, with around nine tenths observed a single time. This material consisted of blood, taken from a patient whose treatment included radiotherapy and nephrectomy. Every receptor here comes from a woman in her 50s with renal cell carcinoma.

This clone showed up just once. The gene calls are TRBV10-1 and TRBJ2-7; the D gene is possibly TRBD1 (6 bases). Germline-derived CDR1 and CDR2 are WNHNN and SYGVQD (reference sequence). The V gene lost 6 bases and the J gene lost 2 bases, with 8 bases spanning the gap. The length of the CDR3 is 12 residues. The CDR3, as DNA: TGCGCCAGCAGGGACAGACCCTACGAGCAGTACTTC. Translated, it gives CASRDRPYEQYF.

In its sample, this clone was seen a few times. The V call is TRBV2, the J call TRBJ1-5; TRBD1 might be the D (5 bases). Germline V gives CDR1 SNHLY, CDR2 FYNNEI. V was pared by 6 bases and J by 5 bases, with 20 bases between. The CDR3 sequence is 16 residues long. The CDR3 reads CASSADRGGGDQPQHF. The CDR3 coding sequence is TGTGCCAGCAGCGCAGACCGGGGCGGAGGGGATCAGCCCCAGCATTTT.

The table lists this clone with a few counts. The J gene is TRBJ1-1, the V gene TRBV6-6; D perhaps matches TRBD1 (6 bases). The V and J ends lost 7 bases and 5 bases respectively, with 14 bases between them. Germline V gene data show CDR1 as MNHNY and CDR2 as SVGAGI (reference sequence). The CDR3 sequence is 13 residues long. The CDR3 coding sequence is TGTGCCAGCATTACAGGGTATTGGACTGAAGCTTTCTTT. Translated, it gives CASITGYWTEAFF.

Of note for this clone: One end of the junction varies from germline; a read error may be responsible. V and J are TRBV6-1 and TRBJ1-1; tentatively, D is TRBD1 (5 bases). The CDR3 totals 13 residues. CDR1 MNHNS and CDR2 SASEGT come from the germline V gene. CDR3 sequence: CASSEIGTTMALF. The CDR3, as DNA: TGTGCCAGCAGTGAGATCGGGACGACAATGGCCCTCTTT.

V usage is TRBV30 and J usage is TRBJ2-3; D possibly matches TRBD1 or TRBD2 (5 bases each). The CDR3 is 13 amino acids. Trimming stripped 0 bases from V and 6 bases from J, with 10 bases between. CDR1 is GTSNPN and CDR2 is SVGIG in the germline V gene (reference sequence). CDR3 loop: CAWSVGWGDTQYF. In nucleotides, the CDR3 is TGTGCCTGGAGTGTAGGGTGGGGGGATACGCAGTATTTT. Complete variable domain (other parts from reference TRBV30 and TRBJ2-3): SQTIHQWPATLVQPVGSPLSLECTVEGTSNPNLYWYRQAAGRGLQLLFYSVGIGQISSEVPQNLSASRPQDRQFILSSKKLLLSDSGFYLCAWSVGWGDTQYFGPGTRLTVL.

This clone was observed a handful of times. The V call is TRBV18, the J call TRBJ1-2; D is unclear. V was pared by 3 bases and J by 2 bases, with 7 bases between. Germline V gene data show CDR1 as KGHSH and CDR2 as LQKENI. The CDR3 runs to 13 residues. CDR3 coding DNA: TGTGCCAGCTCACCGAACGGAAACTATGGCTACACCTTC. This encodes CASSPNGNYGYTF.

This sequence joins TRBV9 and TRBJ1-2; D ambiguous. Germline CDR1 reads SGDLS; CDR2 reads YYNGEE. Trimming removed 2 bases at V and 8 bases at J, with 16 bases between. The CDR3 has 14 residues. This chain's CDR3 is CASSVDTPSEGYTF. In DNA, the CDR3 is TGTGCCAGCAGCGTTGACACCCCCTCTGAGGGCTACACCTTC.

This sequence joins TRBV11-1 and TRBJ1-3, with D uncertain. The CDR3 spans 12 residues. The germline V gene encodes CDR1 SGHAT and CDR2 FQDESV (reference sequence). V gave up 2 bases and J gave up 4 bases, with 3 bases separating them. The CDR3 DNA reads TGTGCCAGCAGCTTATCGGGAAACACCATATATTTT. It yields the protein CASSLSGNTIYF.

This clone was counted once. The chain links TRBV29-1 to TRBJ2-7, with 9 bases aligning to TRBD1. This CDR3 contains 13 residues. Trimming removed 2 bases from V and 3 bases from J; junction bases left unmatched: 2. Germline V lookup: CDR1 SQVTM, CDR2 ANQGSEA. This chain's CDR3 is CSVETTGGYEQYF. CDR3 bases: TGCAGCGTTGAAACGACAGGGGGCTACGAGCAGTACTTC.

The V and J genes are TRBV6-1 and TRBJ2-3; D might be TRBD1 (5 bases). Germline-derived CDR1 and CDR2 are MNHNS and SASEGT. V lost 4 bases, J lost 4 bases, and 15 bases lay in between. The CDR3 runs 15 residues. The CDR3 DNA sequence: TGTGCCAGCAGTGTCCAGGGTAAGGGGCCAGATACGCAGTATTTT. As protein: CASSVQGKGPDTQYF.

This clone has a single count. The V call is TRBV19, the J call TRBJ2-1; 11 nucleotides match TRBD2. CDR1 and CDR2 (germline): LNHDA, SQIVND (reference sequence). Trimming at V came to 5 bases and at J to 9 bases, leaving 9 bases not matched to a gene. The CDR3 totals 15 residues. Written as DNA, the CDR3 is TGTGCCAGTAGTCTGACGGGACTAGCGGAGGGTGAGCAGTTCTTC. Translating it yields CASSLTGLAEGEQFF.

V and J are TRBV7-2 and TRBJ1-2; no definite D call. The CDR3 is made up of 15 amino acids. V was shortened by 5 bases and J by 6 bases, with 19 bases between the two germline ends. Germline CDR1 and CDR2: SGHTA and FQGNSA. The CDR3 region has the DNA TGTGCCAGCAGCCCTGGTGGTGGTGTCTTGGATGGCTACACCTTC. This encodes CASSPGGGVLDGYTF.